This TCR beta chain was captured by sequencing in a study of T cell responses to AZD1222 COVID-19 vaccine. The method was immunoSEQ multiplex PCR; TCRdb's version includes in-frame clones alone and lacks a portion of them. The repertoire includes approximately 110,000 clones, approximately 85% of them detected once, and around 6.2% sits in the top ten. CDR3 length: 15 residues. CDR1 is MDHEN, CDR2 SYDVKM, per germline. V lost 5 bases and J 2 bases, leaving 16 bases between the germline ends. The receptor comes from an adult in good health. The V call is TRBV28, the J call TRBJ2-7; maybe TRBD1 (7 bases). The specimen comprised peripheral blood, sampled on day 0 of AZD1222 vaccination. The CDR3: CASSPLAGGPYEQYF. CDR3 sequence (DNA): TGTGCCAGCAGTCCCCTCGCAGGGGGGCCCTACGAGCAGTACTTC. Full variable domain (outside the CDR3, taken from reference TRBV28 and TRBJ2-7): DVKVTQSSRYLVKRTGEKVFLECVQDMDHENMFWYRQDPGLGLRLIYFSYDVKMKEKGDIPEGYSVSREKKERFSLILESASTNQTSMYLCASSPLAGGPYEQYFGPGTRLTVT.